This entry features one TCR beta chain sequence. The antigen this receptor binds is unknown. The record has no base qualities; no much larger clone is one base away. All donors were healthy Caucasians. The CDR3 spans 11 residues, from the cysteine through the phenylalanine. The sequence is cut down to CDR3 DNA, 33 bases in frame from base 1. Germline trimming: 4 bases from V, 11 bases from J; junction bases outside gene matches: 5. Looking up the germline V gene yields CDR1 SGDLS and CDR2 YYNGEE. Receptors were amplified or captured by 5' RACE. The data were produced on an Illumina HiSeq 2000. A universal primer binding site was added through template switching, and the final cDNA carried a unique molecular identifier so that TCR cDNA molecules could be counted accurately. Specific primers in the conserved constant-segment region were used to synthesize first-strand cDNA for TCR alpha and beta chains. To control for contamination, every cDNA library was double barcoded, receiving both a SMART-Mk sample barcode and Illumina barcodes. TruSeq adapter sequences and Illumina sample barcodes were added in two successive PCR steps. Sequencing of the TCR alpha and beta cDNA libraries was done on the Illumina HiSeq platform using custom primers. The study's own analysis went as follows. Unique molecular identifiers were extracted from raw reads with MiGEC, and CDR3 positions were determined with MiXCR. For each individual, recombination models were inferred using an EM algorithm with the repgenHMM and IGoR tools. The tcR package in R was used for shared clonotype analysis, with sharing normalized by the product of cloneset sizes. To study raw recombination without the effects of thymic and clonal selection, out-of-frame nonproductive sequences were analyzed. The raw public data were reprocessed by TCRdb itself: fastp quality trimming at Q25, MiXCR clonotype calling, in-frame beta chains only. Rows are unified per CDR3 protein, each entry keeping the most common DNA and genes. The V and J calls follow TCRdb's processing rather than the paper's. The sample table lists around 1.7 million distinct CDR3 sequences, about 30% of them with a count of one. The ten biggest clones cover approximately 0.29% of the sample.

The sample originates from a study of identical twins (dated by TCRdb to about 2016). About the investigation overall: To test whether fetal clonotypes persist, this study deep-sequenced TCR alpha and beta repertoires from monozygotic twins, from unrelated adults of various ages, and from cord blood. To rule out contamination, replicate twin experiments were performed at different times with different library preparation protocols. Results and caveats for the whole study, not just this receptor: Abundant cord blood beta clonotypes carried fewer insertions; young adult naive repertoires showed a weaker similar trend, while memory repertoires showed none. Zero-insertion analyses could be partly confounded by invariant T cells such as MAIT and iNKT, although diverse VJ usage argued against such confounding for most clonotypes. Out-of-frame TCR alpha sharing in monozygotic twins was systematically underestimated by recombination models, whereas sharing between unrelated individuals was in agreement with the recombination models. Because the same donors could not be followed over many years, the conclusions relied on cross-sectional statistical analysis. Excess twin sharing in beta out-of-frame sequences was weaker because fewer shared sequences lowered the signal-to-noise ratio. Compared with coincidental sharing between unrelated individuals, out-of-frame TCR alpha sequences shared between twins had an excess of sequences with low generation probability.

The clonotype was recovered from a newborn girl in good health. Sequenced input: cord blood. Recombination connected TRBV9 to TRBJ1-2; 7 middle bases align to TRBD1. The bases are TGTGCCAGCAGCTCAACCAGGGGGTACACCTTC. Its protein reads: CASSSTRGYTF.